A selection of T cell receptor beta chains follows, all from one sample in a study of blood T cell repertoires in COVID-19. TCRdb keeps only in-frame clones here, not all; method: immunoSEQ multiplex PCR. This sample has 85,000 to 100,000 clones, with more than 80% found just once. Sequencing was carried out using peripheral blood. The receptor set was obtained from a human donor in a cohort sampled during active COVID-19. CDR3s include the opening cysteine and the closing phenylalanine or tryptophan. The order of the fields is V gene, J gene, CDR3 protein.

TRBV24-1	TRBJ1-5	CATSEGQGRNQPQHF
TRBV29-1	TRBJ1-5	CSAVFGNQPQHF
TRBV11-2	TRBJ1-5	CASSLDGQGAQPQHF
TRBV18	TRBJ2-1	CASSRTSGSSYNEQFF
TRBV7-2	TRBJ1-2	CASSPRSNYGYTF
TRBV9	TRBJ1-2	CASSLDSAGQTPNYGYTF
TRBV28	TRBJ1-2	CASSSPFSGWVYGYTF
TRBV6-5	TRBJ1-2	CASSSHTYVGYTF
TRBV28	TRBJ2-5	CASSRFGGTISQETQYF
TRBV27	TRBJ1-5	CASRPWTGGPGQPQHF
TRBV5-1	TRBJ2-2	CASSLARQANTGELFF
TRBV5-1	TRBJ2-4	CASSLGLWTSGGSGVNIQYF
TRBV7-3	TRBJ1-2	CASSSRDTSINYGYTF
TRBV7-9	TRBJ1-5	CASSLEGQRIGPQHF
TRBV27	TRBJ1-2	CASSLSGTSMGYTF
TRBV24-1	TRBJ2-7	CATSRTGTYEQYF
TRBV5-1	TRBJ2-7	CASSLGGTAAYEQYF
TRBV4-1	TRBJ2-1	CASSQDTGRTNNEQFF
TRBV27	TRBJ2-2	CASSKQTANTGELFF
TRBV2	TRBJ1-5	CASSEGPFKGQPQHF
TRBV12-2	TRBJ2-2	CASRIGLAGGRGTGELFF
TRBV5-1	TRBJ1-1	CASSGTGIRTEAFF
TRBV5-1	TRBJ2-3	CASSLAPPLLAKSADTQYF
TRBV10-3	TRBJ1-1	CAISDPPGVAEAFF
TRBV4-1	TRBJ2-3	CASSQRTGSTDTQYF
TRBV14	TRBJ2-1	CASNPGTGGSYNEQFF
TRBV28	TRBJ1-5	CAAQVTSNQPQHF
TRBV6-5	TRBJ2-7	CASSYRTGDEQYF
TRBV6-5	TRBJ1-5	CASSYGLQGLNQPQHF
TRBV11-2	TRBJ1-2	CASSLDLIISSVNNYGYTF
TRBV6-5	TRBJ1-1	CASSSGDVGTEAFF
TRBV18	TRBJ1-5	CASSPPAVAGQPQHF
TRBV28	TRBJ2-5	CASSLGGTGGRETQYF
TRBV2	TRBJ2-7	CASNRDMGDEQYF
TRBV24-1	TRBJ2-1	CATSAPAGTSGSPPNEQFF
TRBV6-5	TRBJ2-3	CASTLQGPSSDTQYF
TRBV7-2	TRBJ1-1	CASSPGLRVAFF
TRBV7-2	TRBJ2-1	CASSSYALADNEQFF
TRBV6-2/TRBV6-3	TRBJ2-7	CASSYPRGQHDSYEQYF
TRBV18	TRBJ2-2	CASSPLAGGTNTGELFF
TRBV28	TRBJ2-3	CASSLLTSTDTQYF
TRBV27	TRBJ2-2	CASSFSKGINTGELFF
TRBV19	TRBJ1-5	CASTRGAQRSNQPQHF
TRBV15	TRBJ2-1	CATSNLTSGYNEQFF
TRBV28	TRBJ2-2	CASSFTDRRAGELFF
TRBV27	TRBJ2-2	CASSFRLAGGTGELFF
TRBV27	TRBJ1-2	CASSFPGTGGYTF
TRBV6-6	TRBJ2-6	CASNGQFFSGANVLTF
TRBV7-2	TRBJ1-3	CASSLSRGGGGNTIYF
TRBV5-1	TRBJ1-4	CASRGTANNEKLFF
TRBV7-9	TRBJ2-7	CASSLGGTGVYEQYF
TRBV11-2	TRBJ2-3	CASSPVGGQSTDTQYF
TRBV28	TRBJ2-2	CASSWDRASGELFF
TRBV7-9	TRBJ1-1	CASSLGQVGRITEAFF
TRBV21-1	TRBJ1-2	CASSKVDRGRSCGYTF
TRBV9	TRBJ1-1	CASSGSEYAGNTEVAFF
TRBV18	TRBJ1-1	CASSPGTGGTEAFF
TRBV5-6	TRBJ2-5	CASRTRGDQETQYF
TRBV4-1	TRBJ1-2	CASRQQGNYGYTF
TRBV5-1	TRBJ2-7	CASSPRDRASYEQYF